This record concerns one TCR beta chain sequence. The data were obtained in a study of T-cell reconstitution after alpha-beta-depleted transplantation in children. The CDR3 is 16 amino acids. V lost 6 bases and J lost 6, with 22 bases in between. TCRbeta library preparation incorporated unique molecular identifiers. One entry per CDR3 protein, called by TCRdb with MiXCR from the PCR reads. Of about 1,000,000 distinct CDR3 sequences listed, roughly 29% were seen once; the top ten hold 28%. Material: PBMCs, mostly from graft donor cells, obtained 360 days after TCRalphabeta/CD19-depleted stem cell transplant. This sequence joins TRBV12-3 or TRBV12-4 and TRBJ2-3, with D maybe TRBD1 (6 bases). This TCR was sampled from a boy less than two years old who had a stem cell transplant for SCID, so the T cells may come from the graft donor. Here the CDR3 DNA reads TGTGCCAGCAGATGTACAGGGTGCCCCACCTGGGATACGCAGTATTTT. Amino acids: CASRCTGCPTWDTQYF.